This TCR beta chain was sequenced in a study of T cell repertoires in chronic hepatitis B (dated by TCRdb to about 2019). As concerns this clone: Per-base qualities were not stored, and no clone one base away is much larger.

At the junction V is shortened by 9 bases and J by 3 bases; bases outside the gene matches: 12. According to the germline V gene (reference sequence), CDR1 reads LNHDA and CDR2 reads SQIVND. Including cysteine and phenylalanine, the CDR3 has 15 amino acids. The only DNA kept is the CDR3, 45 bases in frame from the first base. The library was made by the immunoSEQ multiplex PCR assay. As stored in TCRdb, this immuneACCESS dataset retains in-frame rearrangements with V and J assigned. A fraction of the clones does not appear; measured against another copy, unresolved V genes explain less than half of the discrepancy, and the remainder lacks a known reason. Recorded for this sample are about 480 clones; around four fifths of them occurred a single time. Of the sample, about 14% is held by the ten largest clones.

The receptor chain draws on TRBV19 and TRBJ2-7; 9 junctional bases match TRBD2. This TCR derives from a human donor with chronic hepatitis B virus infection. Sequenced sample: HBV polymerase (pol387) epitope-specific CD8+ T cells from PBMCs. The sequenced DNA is TGTGCCAGCAGACTAGCGGCCTCCCGAGGCTACGAGCAGTACTTC. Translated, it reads CASRLAASRGYEQYF. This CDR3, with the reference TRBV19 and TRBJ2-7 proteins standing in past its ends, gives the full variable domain DGGITQSPKYLFRKEGQNVTLSCEQNLNHDAMYWYRQDPGQGLRLIYYSQIVNDFQKGDIAEGYSVSREKKESFPLTVTSAQKNPTAFYLCASRLAASRGYEQYFGPGTRLTVT.